This T cell receptor beta chain was captured in a study of T cell responses to AZD1222 COVID-19 vaccine. The study's findings and limits: Reports indicate that nearly half of spike-specific TCRs are directed at unmutated variant regions. Clonal diversity was possibly underestimated, and white British individuals and females predominated among donors. Vaccine-associated CD4 TCRs ranged over spike, dominating at 160-218 and 743-854. Baseline seropositivity characterized only six AZD1222 recipients.

Regarding this clone: The antigen is undetermined.

Assay: immunoSEQ multiplex PCR; the TCRdb copy retains only in-frame clones and omits some. Here the sample spans about 80,000 clones, 75% to 95% being singletons. Germline CDR1 reads SGDLS; CDR2 reads YYNGEE. The CDR3 has 13 amino acids. Trimming took 0 bases from V and 6 from J, leaving 9 bases between them. The sequencing here drew on peripheral blood, taken 28 days after the second AZD1222 dose. The genes are TRBV9 and TRBJ1-2; no definite D call. The source is an adult who received the AZD1222 COVID-19 vaccine. CDR3 residues: CASSVAAGDGYTF. DNA for the CDR3: TGTGCCAGCAGCGTAGCGGCGGGCGATGGCTACACCTTC.